These T cell receptor beta chains were read from a single sample in a study of shared clonotypes between healthy human individuals. Repertoires were generated with immunoSEQ multiplex PCR, while TCRdb's copy carries only in-frame clones and drops some. Of almost 700,000 clones listed, under 95% are singletons. Sequenced input: naive CD8+ T cells sorted from blood. These TCRs come from a man in his thirties or forties in good health. Each CDR3 is given with its conserved first and last residue. The D gene is left open where the match is weak. Clone size appears in some rows only: once, few, many, or a class for an expanded clone.

V,D,J,size,DNA,CDR3
TRBV21-1,-,TRBJ2-2,-,TGTGCCAGCAGCACTACGCAACAAATACGACAGGGGGAAAACACCGGGGAGCTGTTTTTT,CASSTTQQIRQGENTGELFF
TRBV6-5,TRBD1,TRBJ1-1,once,TGTGCCAGCAGCTCCGGACAGGCTCGAACTGAAGCTTTCTTT,CASSSGQARTEAFF
TRBV9,-,TRBJ2-1,-,TGTGCCAGCAGCGGTCTTGGCGGACGCTCCTACAATGAGCAGTTCTTC,CASSGLGGRSYNEQFF
TRBV7-6,TRBD2,TRBJ2-4,-,TGTGCCAGCAGCTTGAATCCGGGAGGGGGGCCCATTCAGTACTTC,CASSLNPGGGPIQYF
TRBV7-8,TRBD1,TRBJ2-7,-,TGTGCCAGCAGCTCATGGGACAGGGAAACGTACGAGCAGTACTTC,CASSSWDRETYEQYF
TRBV29-1,TRBD2,TRBJ2-5,-,TGCAGCCTAAACGGACTAGCGGGAGGCCTGTACCAAGAGACCCAGTACTTC,CSLNGLAGGLYQETQYF
TRBV5-1,-,TRBJ2-7,-,TGCGCCAGCAGCTACACAAGGGGGAGGCTCGACGAGCAGTACTTC,CASSYTRGRLDEQYF
TRBV7-6,TRBD1,TRBJ2-2,-,TGTGCCAGCAGCTTAGGTCACAGGGGGGAAACGAACACCGGGGAGCTGTTTTTT,CASSLGHRGETNTGELFF
TRBV6-5,-,TRBJ1-2,-,TGTGCCAGCAGTTCCCCAGGGGGCTACACCTTC,CASSSPGGYTF
TRBV7-8,-,TRBJ2-7,-,TGTGCCAGCAGCCCTCACAGGGTTATCTCCTACGAGCAGTACTTC,CASSPHRVISYEQYF
TRBV7-9,TRBD2,TRBJ2-2,-,TGTGCCAGCAGCCCAGGACTAGCGGGAGGTACCGGGGAGCTGTTTTTT,CASSPGLAGGTGELFF
TRBV2,-,TRBJ2-1,-,TGTGCCAGCAGTGAAGCTGGCCGTCAGGGCGGGAATGACAATGAGCAGTTCTTC,CASSEAGRQGGNDNEQFF
TRBV15,TRBD2,TRBJ2-1,-,TGTGCCACCAGCAGACCTAGCGGGGACTACAATGAGCAGTTCTTC,CATSRPSGDYNEQFF
TRBV11-2,-,TRBJ2-1,-,TGTGCCAGCAGCCCCCCCGGGATTGGGGAGCAGTTCTTC,CASSPPGIGEQFF
TRBV10-3,-,TRBJ2-2,-,TGTGCCATCAGTGGATGGACAGAGCCGAGTACCGGGGAGCTGTTTTTT,CAISGWTEPSTGELFF
TRBV11-2,TRBD2,TRBJ2-3,-,TGTGCCAGCAGGGAGGGACTAGCGTCTAGCACAGATACGCAGTATTTT,CASREGLASSTDTQYF
TRBV12-5,TRBD2,TRBJ2-1,-,TGTGCTAGTGGTTTGGCGTCTAGCGGGACACCCTACAATGAGCAGTTCTTC,CASGLASSGTPYNEQFF
TRBV27,-,TRBJ2-7,-,TGTGCCAGCAGTTCCCAGGAAACCACCTACGAGCAGTACTTC,CASSSQETTYEQYF
TRBV9,TRBD1,TRBJ1-2,-,TGTGCCAGCAGCCCTACCCCGACAGGGGAAAACTATGGCTACACCTTC,CASSPTPTGENYGYTF
TRBV7-8,-,TRBJ1-1,-,TGTGCCAGCAGCTGGAGGTCAGGAGATGAAGCTTTCTTT,CASSWRSGDEAFF
TRBV28,TRBD1,TRBJ1-1,-,TGTGCCAGCATCAGGGACAGCGCGAACACTGAAGCTTTCTTT,CASIRDSANTEAFF
TRBV19,-,TRBJ2-5,-,TGTGCCAGTAGTTCCAAGAGGGTAGGGGAGACCCAGTACTTC,CASSSKRVGETQYF
TRBV30,-,TRBJ1-2,-,TGTGCCTGGACCGTAGGAACACCGGCTGGCTACACCTTC,CAWTVGTPAGYTF
TRBV13,-,TRBJ2-4,-,TGTGCCAGCAGCCAATCGGGTGGGGGAGCCAAAAACATTCAGTACTTC,CASSQSGGGAKNIQYF
TRBV2,-,TRBJ1-1,-,TGTGCCAGCATAAGGGGCCAAAGAATGAACACTGAAGCTTTCTTT,CASIRGQRMNTEAFF
TRBV28,-,TRBJ2-3,-,TGTGCCAGCAGCCTAGGCTCTTTAAGCACAGATACGCAGTATTTT,CASSLGSLSTDTQYF
TRBV4-3,TRBD2,TRBJ2-7,-,TGCGCCAGCAGCCAAGTGCTAGCGGGAGATTACGAGCAGTACTTC,CASSQVLAGDYEQYF
TRBV7-8,TRBD1,TRBJ2-7,-,TGTGCCAGCAGCCGGTCCGGGACAGCTTTGTCCGAGCAGTACTTC,CASSRSGTALSEQYF
TRBV27,TRBD1,TRBJ1-2,-,TGTGCCAGCAAACAGACAGGGACTGGCTATGGCTACACCTTC,CASKQTGTGYGYTF
TRBV28,-,TRBJ1-2,-,TGTGCCAGCAGTTCCGACTATGGCTACACCTTC,CASSSDYGYTF
TRBV11-2,-,TRBJ1-5,once,TGTGCCAGCAGCTTAAATCCGGACGCCGGGAATCAGCCCCAGCATTTT,CASSLNPDAGNQPQHF
TRBV15,-,TRBJ2-1,-,TGTGCCACCAGCAGAGATCGATCGGACAATGAGCAGTTCTTC,CATSRDRSDNEQFF
TRBV2,-,TRBJ2-2,-,TGTGCCAGCAGTGAAGGATACACCGGGGAGCTGTTTTTT,CASSEGYTGELFF
TRBV29-1,-,TRBJ2-1,-,TGCAGCGTTGAAGCGGGGGCGATTAACAATGAGCAGTTCTTC,CSVEAGAINNEQFF
TRBV19,-,TRBJ2-7,-,TGTGCCAGTAGCACAGGGACCCTTTGGCACGAGCAGTACTTC,CASSTGTLWHEQYF
TRBV12-5,TRBD2,TRBJ2-7,once,TGTGCTAGTGTGGGGGAGGGGAGCTACGAGCAGTACTTC,CASVGEGSYEQYF
TRBV7-8,TRBD1,TRBJ2-7,-,TGTGCCAGCAGATCGGGACAGGGGGCTTACGAGCAGTACTTC,CASRSGQGAYEQYF
TRBV6-6,-,TRBJ2-7,-,TGTGCCAGCAGTTATGAGGGAGACTACGAGCAGTACTTC,CASSYEGDYEQYF
TRBV5-6,TRBD2,TRBJ2-1,-,TGTGCCAGCAGCCCGGGGACTAGCGGAATAAATGAGCAGTTCTTC,CASSPGTSGINEQFF
TRBV11-2,-,TRBJ2-1,-,TGTGCCAGCAGCTTGGCCGAAGGAGGGGAGCAGTTCTTC,CASSLAEGGEQFF
TRBV11-2,-,TRBJ2-7,-,TGTGCCAGCATCCCGACAGCTCACTACGAGCAGTACTTC,CASIPTAHYEQYF
TRBV7-2,-,TRBJ2-5,-,TGTGCCAGCAGCTTAGGCTTCGGCTACCAAGAGACCCAGTACTTC,CASSLGFGYQETQYF
TRBV30,TRBD1,TRBJ2-7,-,TGTGCCTGGAGTCCTGGGACAGGGGGCTACGAGCAGTACTTC,CAWSPGTGGYEQYF
TRBV27,TRBD2,TRBJ2-5,-,TGTGCCAGCAGTTTCAGCGGGAGATTGTTGGAGACCCAGTACTTC,CASSFSGRLLETQYF
TRBV28,-,TRBJ1-1,-,TGTGCCAGCAGTTACAGCTTTTTTGGCACTGAAGCTTTCTTT,CASSYSFFGTEAFF
TRBV7-8,-,TRBJ2-1,once,TGTGCCAGCAGCTTAGGCAGGGCGACCTACAATGAGCAGTTCTTC,CASSLGRATYNEQFF
TRBV5-1,TRBD1,TRBJ1-2,few,TGCGCCAGCAGCTACGGACAGGGAGACTATGGCTACACCTTC,CASSYGQGDYGYTF
TRBV4-1,TRBD1,TRBJ1-4,-,TGCGCCAGCAGCCACTCTAACAGGGGAGGGGGCTTTAATGAAAAACTGTTTTTT,CASSHSNRGGGFNEKLFF
TRBV7-9,-,TRBJ1-3,-,TGTGCCAGCAGCTCAGGGGCCGCGAGCTCTGGAAACACCATATATTTT,CASSSGAASSGNTIYF
TRBV4-3,-,TRBJ1-1,-,TGCGCCAGCAGCCAAGATATGGGCAGTAACACTGAAGCTTTCTTT,CASSQDMGSNTEAFF
TRBV7-9,TRBD2,TRBJ2-1,-,TGTGCCAGCAGCCTCACGGGAGGGCGGGGCTACAATGAGCAGTTCTTC,CASSLTGGRGYNEQFF
TRBV9,-,TRBJ2-3,-,TGTGCCAGCAGCACCTCCGGGACGACCACAGATACGCAGTATTTT,CASSTSGTTTDTQYF
TRBV29-1,-,TRBJ2-3,once,TGCAGCGTTGACTTGTCGCCCCTTAGCACAGATACGCAGTATTTT,CSVDLSPLSTDTQYF
TRBV7-8,TRBD1,TRBJ1-4,-,TGTGCCAGCAGCTTGACAGGGTATAATGAAAAACTGTTTTTT,CASSLTGYNEKLFF
TRBV29-1,TRBD1,TRBJ1-2,-,TGCAGCATTGACAGGGCCTATGGCTACACCTTC,CSIDRAYGYTF
TRBV6-5,-,TRBJ2-3,once,TGTGCCACCAGCCGGGGCACAGATACGCAGTATTTT,CATSRGTDTQYF
TRBV7-9,TRBD1,TRBJ2-7,-,TGTGCCAGCAGCTCTACGGCGGGACAGGCTATCTTGTACGAGCAGTACTTC,CASSSTAGQAILYEQYF
TRBV9,-,TRBJ2-1,-,TGTGCCAGCAGTCGAACGTTCTCCTACAATGAGCAGTTCTTC,CASSRTFSYNEQFF
TRBV9,-,TRBJ2-3,-,TGTGCCAGCAGCGTTTGGGAGACTACAGATACGCAGTATTTT,CASSVWETTDTQYF